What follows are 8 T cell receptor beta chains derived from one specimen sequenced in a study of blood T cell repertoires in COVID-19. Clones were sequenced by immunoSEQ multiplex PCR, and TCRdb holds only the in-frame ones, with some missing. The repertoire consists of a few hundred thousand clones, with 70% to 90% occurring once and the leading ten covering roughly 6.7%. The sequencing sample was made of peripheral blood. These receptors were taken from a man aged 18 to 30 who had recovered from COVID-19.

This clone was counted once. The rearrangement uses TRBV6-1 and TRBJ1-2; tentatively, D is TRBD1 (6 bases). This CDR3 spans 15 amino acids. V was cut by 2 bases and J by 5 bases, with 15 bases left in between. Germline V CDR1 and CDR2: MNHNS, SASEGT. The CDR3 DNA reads TGTGCCAGCAGTGAATCCCCCAGGGGTTCGTATGGCTACACCTTC. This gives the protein CASSESPRGSYGYTF.

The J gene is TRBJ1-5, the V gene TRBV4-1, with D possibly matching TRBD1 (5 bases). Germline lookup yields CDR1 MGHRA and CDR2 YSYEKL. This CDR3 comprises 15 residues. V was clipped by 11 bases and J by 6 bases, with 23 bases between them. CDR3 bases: TGCGCCTCCACCACGGGGGTGGAGGGAGGTCAGCCCCAGCATTTT. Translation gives CASTTGVEGGQPQHF.

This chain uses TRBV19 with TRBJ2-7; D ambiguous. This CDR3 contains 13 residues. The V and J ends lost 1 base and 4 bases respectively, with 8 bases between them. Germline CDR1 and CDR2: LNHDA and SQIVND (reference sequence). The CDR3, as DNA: TGTGCCAGTAGTATAGGGCCATCATACGAGCAGTACTTC. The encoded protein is CASSIGPSYEQYF. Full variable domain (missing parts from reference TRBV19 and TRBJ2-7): DGGITQSPKYLFRKEGQNVTLSCEQNLNHDAMYWYRQDPGQGLRLIYYSQIVNDFQKGDIAEGYSVSREKKESFPLTVTSAQKNPTAFYLCASSIGPSYEQYFGPGTRLTVT.

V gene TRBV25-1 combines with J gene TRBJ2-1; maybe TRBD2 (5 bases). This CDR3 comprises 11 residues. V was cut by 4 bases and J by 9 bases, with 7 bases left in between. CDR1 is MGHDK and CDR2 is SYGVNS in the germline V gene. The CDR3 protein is CASSGAAEQFF. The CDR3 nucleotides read TGTGCCAGCAGTGGAGCGGCTGAGCAGTTCTTC. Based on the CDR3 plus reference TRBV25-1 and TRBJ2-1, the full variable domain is EADIYQTPRYLVIGTGKKITLECSQTMGHDKMYWYQQDPGMELHLIHYSYGVNSTEKGDLSSESTVSRIRTEHFPLTLESARPSHTSQYLCASSGAAEQFFGPGTRLTVL.

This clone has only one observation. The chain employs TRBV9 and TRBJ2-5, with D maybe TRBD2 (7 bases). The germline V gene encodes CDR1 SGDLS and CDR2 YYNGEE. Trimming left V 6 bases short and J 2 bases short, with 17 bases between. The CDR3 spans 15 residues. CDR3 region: CASTKGGSSQETQYF. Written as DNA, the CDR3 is TGTGCCAGCACGAAGGGGGGGAGTTCACAAGAGACCCAGTACTTC.

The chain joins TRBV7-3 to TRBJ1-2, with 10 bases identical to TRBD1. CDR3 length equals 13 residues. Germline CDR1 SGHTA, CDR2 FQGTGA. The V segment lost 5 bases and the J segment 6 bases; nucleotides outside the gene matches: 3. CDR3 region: CASSTGTGDGYTF. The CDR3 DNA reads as TGTGCCAGCAGCACCGGGACAGGGGATGGCTACACCTTC.

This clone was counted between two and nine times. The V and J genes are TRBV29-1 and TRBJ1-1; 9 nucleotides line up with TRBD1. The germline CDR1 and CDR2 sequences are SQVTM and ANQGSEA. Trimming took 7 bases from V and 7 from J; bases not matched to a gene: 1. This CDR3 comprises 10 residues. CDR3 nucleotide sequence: TGCAGCGGGGACAGGGTTGAAGCTTTCTTT. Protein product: CSGDRVEAFF.

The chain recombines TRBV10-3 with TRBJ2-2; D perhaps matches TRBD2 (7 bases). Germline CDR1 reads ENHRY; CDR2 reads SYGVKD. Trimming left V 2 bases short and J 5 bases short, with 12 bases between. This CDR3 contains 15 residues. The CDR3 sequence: CAISERGAPTGELFF. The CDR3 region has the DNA TGTGCCATCAGTGAGCGGGGGGCCCCAACCGGGGAGCTGTTTTTT.